Listed below are T cell receptor beta chains from one sample, sequenced in a study of T cells after yellow fever vaccination. TCRdb passed the 5' RACE reads through MiXCR, listing each CDR3 protein once. Of hundreds of thousands of distinct CDR3 sequences listed, 8.7% were seen once; the top ten hold roughly 18%. The sample consisted of PBMCs, taken on the day of the first yellow fever vaccination. These receptors were collected from a man younger than 35 who received the YFV17D yellow fever vaccine. Both conserved end residues are part of each CDR3.

>TRBJ2-1|TRBV4-3
CASSQDPAGLAGGNEQFF
>TRBJ2-2|TRBV9
CASSPQKMPSTGELFF
>TRBJ2-3|TRBV4-1
CASSQDPGLGGDTQYF
>TRBJ1-2|TRBV7-2
CASSLGTGGPYGYTF
>TRBJ1-1|TRBV12-3/TRBV12-4
CASSSRRNTEAFF
>TRBJ1-2|TRBV11-2
CASSLPGANYGYTF
>TRBJ2-1|TRBV7-2
CASSLAGPLYNEQFF
>TRBJ1-6|TRBV20-1
CSAPRDRDGSPLHF
>TRBJ2-2|TRBV24-1
CATSDPGTSATGELFF
>TRBJ2-1|TRBV6-5
CASSYDSDNEQFF
>TRBJ2-5|TRBV12-3/TRBV12-4
CASSTLRGAAETQYF
>TRBJ2-1|TRBV20-1
CSARPYGLAGARSYNEQFF
>TRBJ1-5|TRBV3-1
CASSQAGSNQPQHF
>TRBJ1-6|TRBV6-1
CASSRQGAQVSPLHF
>TRBJ2-2|TRBV4-3
CASSQESGRVTGELFF
>TRBJ2-1|TRBV11-2
CASSPQGLAGVLSSYNEQFF
>TRBJ2-1|TRBV28
CASRGDDSSYNEQFF